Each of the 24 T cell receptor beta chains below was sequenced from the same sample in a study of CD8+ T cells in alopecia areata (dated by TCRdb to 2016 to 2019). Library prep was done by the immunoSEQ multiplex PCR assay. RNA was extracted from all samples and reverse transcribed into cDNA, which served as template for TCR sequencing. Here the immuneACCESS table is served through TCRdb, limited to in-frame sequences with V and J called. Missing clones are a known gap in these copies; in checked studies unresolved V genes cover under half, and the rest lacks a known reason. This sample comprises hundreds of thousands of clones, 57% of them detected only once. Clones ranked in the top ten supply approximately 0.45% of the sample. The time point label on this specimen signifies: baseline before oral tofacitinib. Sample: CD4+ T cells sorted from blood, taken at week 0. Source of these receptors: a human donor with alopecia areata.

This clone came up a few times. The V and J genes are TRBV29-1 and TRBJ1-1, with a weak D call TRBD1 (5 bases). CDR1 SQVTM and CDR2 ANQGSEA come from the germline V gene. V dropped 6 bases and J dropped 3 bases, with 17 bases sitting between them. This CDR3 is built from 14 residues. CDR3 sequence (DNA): TGCAGCGTCCACGGGACCCTCGGCCACACTGAAGCTTTCTTT. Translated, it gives CSVHGTLGHTEAFF.

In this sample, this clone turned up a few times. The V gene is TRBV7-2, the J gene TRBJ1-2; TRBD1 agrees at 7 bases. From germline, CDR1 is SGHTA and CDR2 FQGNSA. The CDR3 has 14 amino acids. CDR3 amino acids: CAGPRTGANYGYTF. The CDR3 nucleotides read TGTGCTGGTCCCCGGACAGGAGCTAACTATGGCTACACCTTC.

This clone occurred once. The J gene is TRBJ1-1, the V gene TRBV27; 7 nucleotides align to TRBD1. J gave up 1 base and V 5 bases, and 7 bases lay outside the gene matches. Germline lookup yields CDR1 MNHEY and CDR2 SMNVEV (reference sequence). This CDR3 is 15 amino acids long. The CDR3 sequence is CASSAPGTANTEAFF. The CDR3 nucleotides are TGTGCCAGCAGTGCCCCAGGGACAGCGAACACTGAAGCTTTCTTT.

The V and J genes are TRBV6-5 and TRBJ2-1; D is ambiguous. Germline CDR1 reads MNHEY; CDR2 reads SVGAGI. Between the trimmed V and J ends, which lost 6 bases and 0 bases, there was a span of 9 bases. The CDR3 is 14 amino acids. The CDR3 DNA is TGTGCCAGCAGGGCCCAAAGCTCCTACAATGAGCAGTTCTTC. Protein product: CASRAQSSYNEQFF.

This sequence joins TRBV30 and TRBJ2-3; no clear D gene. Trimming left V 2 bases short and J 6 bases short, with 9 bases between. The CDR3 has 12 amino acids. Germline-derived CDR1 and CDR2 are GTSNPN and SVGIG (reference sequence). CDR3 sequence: CAWSLFRDTQYF. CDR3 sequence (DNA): TGTGCCTGGAGTTTATTCAGGGATACGCAGTATTTT.

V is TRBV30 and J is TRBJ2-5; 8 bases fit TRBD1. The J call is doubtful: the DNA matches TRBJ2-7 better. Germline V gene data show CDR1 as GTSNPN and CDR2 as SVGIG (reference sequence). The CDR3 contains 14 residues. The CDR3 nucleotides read TGTGCCTGGAGTAGGAGACAGGGGTCCCGCGAGCAGTACTTC. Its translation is CAWSRRQGSREQYF.

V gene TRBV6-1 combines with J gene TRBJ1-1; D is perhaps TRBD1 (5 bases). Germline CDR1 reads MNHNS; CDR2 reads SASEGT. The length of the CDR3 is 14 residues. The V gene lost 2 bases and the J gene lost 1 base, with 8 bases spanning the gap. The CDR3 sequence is CASSELGRNTEAFF. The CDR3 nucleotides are TGTGCCAGCAGTGAATTGGGGCGGAACACTGAAGCTTTCTTT.

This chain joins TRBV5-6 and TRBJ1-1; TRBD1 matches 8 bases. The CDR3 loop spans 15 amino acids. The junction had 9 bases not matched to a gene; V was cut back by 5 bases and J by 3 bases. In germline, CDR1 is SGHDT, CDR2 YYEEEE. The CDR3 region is CASSFLDREDTEAFF. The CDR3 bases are TGTGCCAGCAGTTTCTTGGACAGGGAGGACACTGAAGCTTTCTTT.

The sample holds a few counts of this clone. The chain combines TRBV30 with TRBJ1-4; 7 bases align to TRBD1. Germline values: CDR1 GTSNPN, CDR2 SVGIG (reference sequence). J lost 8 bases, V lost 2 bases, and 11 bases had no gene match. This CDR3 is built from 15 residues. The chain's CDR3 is CAWSPKTGMGEKLFF. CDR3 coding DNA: TGTGCCTGGAGTCCAAAGACAGGGATGGGCGAAAAACTGTTTTTT.

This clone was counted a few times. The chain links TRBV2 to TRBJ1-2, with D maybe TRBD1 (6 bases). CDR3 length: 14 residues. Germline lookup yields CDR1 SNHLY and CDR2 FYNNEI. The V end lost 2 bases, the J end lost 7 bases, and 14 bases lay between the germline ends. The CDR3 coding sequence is TGTGCCAGCAGTGAAAAGGGTGGGGGCCGTGGCTACACCTTC. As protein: CASSEKGGGRGYTF. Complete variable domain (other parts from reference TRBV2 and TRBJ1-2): EPEVTQTPSHQVTQMGQEVILRCVPISNHLYFYWYRQILGQKVEFLVSFYNNEISEKSEIFDDQFSVERPDGSNFTLKIRSTKLEDSAMYFCASSEKGGGRGYTFGSGTRLTVV.

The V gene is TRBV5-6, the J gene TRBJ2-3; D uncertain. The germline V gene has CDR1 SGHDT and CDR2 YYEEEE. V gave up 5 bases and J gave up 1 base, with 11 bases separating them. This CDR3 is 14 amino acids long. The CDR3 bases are TGTGCCAGCAGTCTGGGGAAGGGCACAGATACGCAGTATTTT. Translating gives CASSLGKGTDTQYF.

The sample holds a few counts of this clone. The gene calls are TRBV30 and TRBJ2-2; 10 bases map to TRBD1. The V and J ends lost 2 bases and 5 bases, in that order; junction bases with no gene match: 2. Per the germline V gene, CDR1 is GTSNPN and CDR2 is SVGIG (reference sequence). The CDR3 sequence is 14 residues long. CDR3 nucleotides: TGTGCCTGGAGTAGGGACAGGGGTACCGGGGAGCTGTTTTTT. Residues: CAWSRDRGTGELFF.

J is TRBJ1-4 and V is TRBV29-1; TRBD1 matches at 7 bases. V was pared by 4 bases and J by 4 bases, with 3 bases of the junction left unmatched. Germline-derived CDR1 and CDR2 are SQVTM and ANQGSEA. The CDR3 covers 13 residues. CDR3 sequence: CSVGGTDNEKLFF. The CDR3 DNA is TGCAGCGTTGGCGGGACAGATAATGAAAAACTGTTTTTT. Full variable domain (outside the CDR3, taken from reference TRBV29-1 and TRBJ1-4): SAVISQKPSRDICQRGTSLTIQCQVDSQVTMMFWYRQQPGQSLTLIATANQGSEATYESGFVIDKFPISRPNLTFSTLTVSNMSPEDSSIYLCSVGGTDNEKLFFGSGTQLSVL.

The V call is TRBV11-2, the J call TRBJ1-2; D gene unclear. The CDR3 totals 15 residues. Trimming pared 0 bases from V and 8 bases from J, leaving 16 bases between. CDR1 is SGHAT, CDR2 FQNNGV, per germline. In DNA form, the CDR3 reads TGTGCCAGCAGCTTAGATCAAACGGCCACGATAGGCTACACCTTC. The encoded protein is CASSLDQTATIGYTF.

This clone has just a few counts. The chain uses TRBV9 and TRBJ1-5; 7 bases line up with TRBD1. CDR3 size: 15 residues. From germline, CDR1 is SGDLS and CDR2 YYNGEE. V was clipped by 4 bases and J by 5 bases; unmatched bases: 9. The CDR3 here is CASSPQGQPHQPQHF. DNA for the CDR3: TGTGCCAGCAGCCCCCAGGGACAGCCCCATCAGCCCCAGCATTTT.

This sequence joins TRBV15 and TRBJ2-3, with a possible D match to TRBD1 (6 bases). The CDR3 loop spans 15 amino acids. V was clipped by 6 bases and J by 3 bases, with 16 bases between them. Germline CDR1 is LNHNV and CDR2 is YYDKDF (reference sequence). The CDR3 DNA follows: TGTGCCACCAGTAGCCGGACGAGGGGGACAGATACGCAGTATTTT. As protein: CATSSRTRGTDTQYF.

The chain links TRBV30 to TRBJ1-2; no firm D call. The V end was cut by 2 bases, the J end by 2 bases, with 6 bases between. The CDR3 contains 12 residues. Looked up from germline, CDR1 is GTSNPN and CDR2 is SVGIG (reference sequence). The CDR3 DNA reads TGTGCCTGGAGTCCCTTCAACTATGGCTACACCTTC. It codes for CAWSPFNYGYTF.

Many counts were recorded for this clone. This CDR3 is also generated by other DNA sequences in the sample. This CDR3 is CASSLDYGYTF. DNA of the CDR3: TGTGCCAGCAGCCTGGACTATGGCTACACCTTC. The chain has TRBV5-6 and TRBJ1-2, with no clear D. The germline V gene has CDR1 SGHDT and CDR2 YYEEEE. There are 11 residues in the CDR3. Trimming took off 4 bases at V and 3 bases at J, with 4 bases between the two ends. Filled out from reference TRBV5-6 and TRBJ1-2, the complete variable domain reads DAGVTQSPTHLIKTRGQQVTLRCSPKSGHDTVSWYQQALGQGPQFIFQYYEEEERQRGNFPDRFSGHQFPNYSSELNVNALLLGDSALYLCASSLDYGYTFGSGTRLTVV.

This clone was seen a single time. The CDR3, as DNA: TGTGCCAGCAGCGACCGGGACAGGGGCTATGGCTACACCTTC. Its translation is CASSDRDRGYGYTF. The rearrangement joins TRBV7-9 to TRBJ1-2; 10 bases match TRBD1. This CDR3 is 14 amino acids long. Trimming removed 5 bases from V and 4 bases from J; junction bases left unmatched: 4. Per germline, CDR1 SEHNR and CDR2 FQNEAQ (reference sequence).

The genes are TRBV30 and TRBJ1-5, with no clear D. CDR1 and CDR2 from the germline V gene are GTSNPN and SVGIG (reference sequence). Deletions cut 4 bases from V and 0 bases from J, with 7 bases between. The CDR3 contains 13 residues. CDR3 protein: CAWNNNSNQPQHF. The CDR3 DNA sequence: TGTGCCTGGAATAATAATAGCAATCAGCCCCAGCATTTT.

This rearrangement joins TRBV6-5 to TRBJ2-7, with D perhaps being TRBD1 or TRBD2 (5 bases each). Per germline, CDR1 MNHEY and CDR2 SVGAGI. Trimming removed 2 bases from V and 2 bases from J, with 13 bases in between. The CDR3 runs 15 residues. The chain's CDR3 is CASSYPGTYAYEQYF. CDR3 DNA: TGTGCCAGCAGTTACCCCGGGACGTACGCCTACGAGCAGTACTTC.

Written as DNA, the CDR3 is TGTGCCTGGAGTGCCAGACAAAGGGTCGGACAGCCCCAGCATTTT. Its translation is CAWSARQRVGQPQHF. The gene calls are TRBV30 and TRBJ1-5; no clear D gene. This CDR3 is built from 15 residues. Trimming took 1 base from V and 7 from J, leaving 17 bases between them. Per germline, CDR1 GTSNPN and CDR2 SVGIG (reference sequence).

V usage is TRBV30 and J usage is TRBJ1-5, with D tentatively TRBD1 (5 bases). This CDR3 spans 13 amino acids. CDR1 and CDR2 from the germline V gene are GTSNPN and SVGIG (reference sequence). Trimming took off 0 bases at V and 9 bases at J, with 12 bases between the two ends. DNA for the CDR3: TGTGCCTGGAGTGTTGAGGTGGGGGGGCCCCAGCATTTT. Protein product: CAWSVEVGGPQHF.

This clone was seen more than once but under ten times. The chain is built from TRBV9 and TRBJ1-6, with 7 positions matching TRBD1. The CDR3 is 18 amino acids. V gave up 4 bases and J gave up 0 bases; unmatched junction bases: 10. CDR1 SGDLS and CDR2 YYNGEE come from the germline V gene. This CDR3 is CASSPMTGMSSYNSPLHF. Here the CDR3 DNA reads TGTGCCAGCAGCCCAATGACAGGGATGAGCTCCTATAATTCACCCCTCCACTTT.